Below, one T cell receptor (beta chain) is given with its context. These data come from a study of cytomegalovirus exposure and HLA in healthy donors. V lost 5 bases and J lost 2; bases outside the gene matches: 2. The germline V gene has CDR1 LNHNV and CDR2 YYDKDF (reference sequence). This CDR3 has 14 residues. This PCR relied on a set of 60 Vbeta primers and 13 Jbeta primers. Produced via immunoSEQ multiplex PCR; TCRdb's table is partial and in-frame only. This sample has 150,000 to 200,000 clones; 70% to 85% occur once, and the top ten carry approximately 1.6%. Sequencing was performed on PBMCs. The V call is TRBV15, the J call TRBJ1-3, with TRBD1 matching 8 bases. This sequence originates from a woman aged 25 to 45 in good health and CMV-seronegative. The CDR3 DNA follows: TGTGCCACCAGCGGGACAGGAACTGGAAACACCATATATTTT. Amino acids: CATSGTGTGNTIYF.